This T cell receptor (beta chain) is drawn from a study of T cell responses to AZD1222 COVID-19 vaccine. Broader study findings: Receipt of two AZD1222 doses was followed by a rise in Spike-specific TCR breadth and depth. Regions left unmutated in variants are reportedly the target of nearly half of spike-specific TCRs. No repertoire was sampled before or during the peak T cell response, only after it.

Trimming at V came to 5 bases and at J to 0 bases, leaving 4 bases not matched to a gene. Germline CDR1 reads KGHSH; CDR2 reads LQKENI. The length of the CDR3 is 16 residues. TCRdb's table, derived via immunoSEQ multiplex PCR, lists solely in-frame clones and lacks some. The sample yields roughly 120,000 clones, 88% seen once. Concerning this clone: The antigen is undetermined.

Sequences were derived from peripheral blood, sampled on day 0 of AZD1222 vaccination. The sequence was collected from an adult in good health. This sequence joins TRBV18 and TRBJ2-2; 9 nucleotides match TRBD2. DNA for the CDR3: TGTGCCAGCTCAGTACTAGCGGGTGCGAACACCGGGGAGCTGTTTTTT. Its protein is CASSVLAGANTGELFF.